The entry that follows covers one T cell receptor (beta chain) sequence. This clonotype was detected only a few times. Its target antigen remains unknown. Base qualities are not at hand, and no much larger clone is one base apart. This specimen belongs to a study of T-cell reconstitution after alpha-beta-depleted transplantation in children (dated by TCRdb to 2015 to 2016). In terms of the full investigation: Using TCR repertoire profiling, the study followed T-cell immune reconstitution in a quantitative way in children after TCRalphabeta/CD19-depleted allogeneic hematopoietic cell transplantation.

The library was made by PCR. Sequencing used an Illumina HiSeq 2500. To normalize quantification of the TCRbeta repertoire, the TCR libraries were built with molecular barcoding that relied on unique molecular identifiers. TCRdb itself trimmed the public reads at Q25 with fastp, ran MiXCR and retained productive beta chains. Rows matching on CDR3 protein sequence are summarized as one entry with the most common DNA and genes. The table for this sample lists around 480,000 distinct CDR3 sequences; roughly 33% of them were counted only once. Of the sample, 2% to 2.5% falls within the top ten clones. The CDR3 spans 15 residues, from the cysteine through the phenylalanine. Just the 45-base CDR3 DNA is kept, in frame starting at base 1. V lost 2 bases and J lost 4 bases; the stretch between them is 15 bases long. As encoded in the germline V gene, CDR1 is SGHRS while CDR2 is YFSETQ.

This sequence originates from a human donor who donated a stem cell graft to a child with aplastic anemia. The sequence joins TRBV5-1 to TRBJ1-2; the D gene assignment is ambiguous. This material consisted of PBMCs from the stem cell graft donor, taken from the stem cell graft. The DNA sequence is given as TGCGCCAGCAGCTTAGAAGGTCAGGATCGCTATGGCTACACCTTC. Translated, this gives CASSLEGQDRYGYTF.